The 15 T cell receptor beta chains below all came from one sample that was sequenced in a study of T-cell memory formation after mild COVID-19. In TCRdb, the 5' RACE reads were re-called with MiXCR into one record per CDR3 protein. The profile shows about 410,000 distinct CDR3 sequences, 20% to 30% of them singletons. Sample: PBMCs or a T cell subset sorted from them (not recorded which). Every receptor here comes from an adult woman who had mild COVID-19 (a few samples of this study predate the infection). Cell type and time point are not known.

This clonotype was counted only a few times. Here the CDR3 DNA reads TGCAGCGTTGAAAACCGGGGAAGCTATGGCTACACCTTC. Amino acid sequence: CSVENRGSYGYTF. This chain links TRBV29-1 with TRBJ1-2; D is unclear. CDR3 length: 13 residues. The germline V gene has CDR1 SQVTM and CDR2 ANQGSEA. Trimming pared 2 bases from V and 4 bases from J, leaving 11 bases between.

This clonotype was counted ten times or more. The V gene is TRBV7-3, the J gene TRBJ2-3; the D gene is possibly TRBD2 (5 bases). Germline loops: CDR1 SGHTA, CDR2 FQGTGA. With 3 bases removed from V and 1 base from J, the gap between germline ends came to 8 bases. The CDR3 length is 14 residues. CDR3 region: CASSFAGGTDTQYF. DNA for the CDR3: TGTGCCAGCAGCTTCGCCGGGGGCACAGATACGCAGTATTTT.

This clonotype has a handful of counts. CDR3 in DNA: TGTGCCAGCAGTTTAATGGGCAACTATGGCTACACCTTC. Its protein is CASSLMGNYGYTF. This sequence joins TRBV27 and TRBJ1-2; D unresolved. The CDR3 is made up of 13 amino acids. CDR1 and CDR2 (germline): MNHEY, SMNVEV (reference sequence). The V and J ends lost 2 bases and 2 bases respectively, with 6 bases between them.

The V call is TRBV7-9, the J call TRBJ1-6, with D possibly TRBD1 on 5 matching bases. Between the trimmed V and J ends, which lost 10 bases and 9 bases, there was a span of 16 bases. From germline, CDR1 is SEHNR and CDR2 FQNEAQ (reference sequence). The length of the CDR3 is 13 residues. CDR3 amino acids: CATAQEPGSPLHF. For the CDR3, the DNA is TGTGCCACGGCACAGGAACCGGGTTCACCCCTCCACTTT.

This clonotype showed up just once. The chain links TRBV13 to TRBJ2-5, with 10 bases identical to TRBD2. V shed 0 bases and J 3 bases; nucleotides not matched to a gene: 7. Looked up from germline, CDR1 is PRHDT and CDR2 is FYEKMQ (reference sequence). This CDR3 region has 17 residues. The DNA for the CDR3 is TGTGCCAGCAGCTTAGGCCTAATAGGACTAGCGGAAGAGACCCAGTACTTC. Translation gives CASSLGLIGLAEETQYF. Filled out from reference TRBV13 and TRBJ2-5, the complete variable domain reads AAGVIQSPRHLIKEKRETATLKCYPIPRHDTVYWYQQGPGQDPQFLISFYEKMQSDKGSIPDRFSAQQFSDYHSELNMSSLELGDSALYFCASSLGLIGLAEETQYFGPGTRLLVL.

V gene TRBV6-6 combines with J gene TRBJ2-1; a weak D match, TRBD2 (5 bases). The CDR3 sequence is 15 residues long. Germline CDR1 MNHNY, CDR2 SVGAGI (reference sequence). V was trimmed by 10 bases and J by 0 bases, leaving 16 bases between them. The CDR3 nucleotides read TGTGCCACCACCGCTAGCAGGAGCTCCTACAATGAGCAGTTCTTC. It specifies CATTASRSSYNEQFF.

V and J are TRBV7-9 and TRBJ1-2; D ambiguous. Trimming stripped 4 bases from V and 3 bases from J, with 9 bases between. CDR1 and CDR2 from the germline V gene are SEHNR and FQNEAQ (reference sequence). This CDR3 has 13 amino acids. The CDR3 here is CASSSQDYYGYTF. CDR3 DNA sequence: TGTGCCAGCAGCTCCCAGGACTACTATGGCTACACCTTC. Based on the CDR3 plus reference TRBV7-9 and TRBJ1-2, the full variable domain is DTGVSQNPRHKITKRGQNVTFRCDPISEHNRLYWYRQTLGQGPEFLTYFQNEAQLEKSRLLSDRFSAERPKGSFSTLEIQRTEQGDSAMYLCASSSQDYYGYTFGSGTRLTVV.

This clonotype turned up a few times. DNA of the CDR3: TGCGCCAGCAGCCAAGAAGCGACAGGGGACACTGAAGCTTTCTTT. The encoded protein is CASSQEATGDTEAFF. The chain carries TRBV4-1 and TRBJ1-1, with 8 bases identical to TRBD1. Germline V CDR1 and CDR2: MGHRA, YSYEKL. J gave up 3 bases and V 0 bases, and 3 bases lay outside the gene matches. The CDR3 contains 15 residues.

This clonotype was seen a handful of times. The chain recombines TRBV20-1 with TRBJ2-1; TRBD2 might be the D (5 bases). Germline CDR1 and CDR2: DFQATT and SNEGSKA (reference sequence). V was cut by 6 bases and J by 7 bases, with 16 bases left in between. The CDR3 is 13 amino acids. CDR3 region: CSAPRGSRNEQFF. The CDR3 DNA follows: TGCAGTGCCCCACGAGGGAGTAGAAATGAGCAGTTCTTC.

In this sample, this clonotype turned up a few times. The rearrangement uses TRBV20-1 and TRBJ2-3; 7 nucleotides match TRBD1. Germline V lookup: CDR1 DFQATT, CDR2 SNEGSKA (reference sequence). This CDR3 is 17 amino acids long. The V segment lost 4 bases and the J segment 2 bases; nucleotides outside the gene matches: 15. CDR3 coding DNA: TGCAGTGCTATCCCCCCTACAGGTAGGGGGCTCACAGATACGCAGTATTTT. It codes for CSAIPPTGRGLTDTQYF.

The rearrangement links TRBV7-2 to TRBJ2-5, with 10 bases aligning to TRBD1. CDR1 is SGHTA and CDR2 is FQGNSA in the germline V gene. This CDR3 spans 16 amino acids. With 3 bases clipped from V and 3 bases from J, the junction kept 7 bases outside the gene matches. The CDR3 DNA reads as TGTGCCAGCAGCTTTAGGACAGGGGGATCCGAAGAGACCCAGTACTTC. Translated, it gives CASSFRTGGSEETQYF.

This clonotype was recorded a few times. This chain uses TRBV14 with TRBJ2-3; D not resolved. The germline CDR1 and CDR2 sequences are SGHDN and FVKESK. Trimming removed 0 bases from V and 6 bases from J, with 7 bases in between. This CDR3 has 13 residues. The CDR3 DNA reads TGTGCCAGCAGCCAAGATCGGCGGGATACGCAGTATTTT. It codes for CASSQDRRDTQYF.

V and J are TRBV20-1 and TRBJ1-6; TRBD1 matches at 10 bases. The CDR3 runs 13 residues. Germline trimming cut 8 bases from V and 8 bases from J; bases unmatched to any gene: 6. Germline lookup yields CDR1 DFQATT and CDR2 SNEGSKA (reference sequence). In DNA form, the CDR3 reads TGCAGTTCCGCCGGGACAGGGGATTCACCCCTCCACTTT. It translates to CSSAGTGDSPLHF.

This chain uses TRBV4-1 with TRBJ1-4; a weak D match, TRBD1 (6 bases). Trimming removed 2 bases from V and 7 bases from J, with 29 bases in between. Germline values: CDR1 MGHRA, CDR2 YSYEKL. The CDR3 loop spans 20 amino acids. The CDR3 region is CASSQRPQTGLGVISEKLFF. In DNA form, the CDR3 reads TGCGCCAGCAGCCAAAGACCACAGACAGGATTAGGGGTCATAAGTGAAAAACTGTTTTTT.

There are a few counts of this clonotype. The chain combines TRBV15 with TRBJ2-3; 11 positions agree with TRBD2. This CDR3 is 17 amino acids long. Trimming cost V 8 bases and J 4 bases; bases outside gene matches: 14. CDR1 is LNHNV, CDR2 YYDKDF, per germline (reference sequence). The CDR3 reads CATSGLAGGQSPDTQYF. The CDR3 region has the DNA TGTGCCACCTCCGGGCTAGCGGGGGGTCAAAGTCCAGATACGCAGTATTTT.